These 28 T cell receptor beta chains originate from one sample sequenced in a study of blood T cells in healthy people across ages (dated by TCRdb to 2013 to 2016). Library preparation used 5' RACE. Sequencing instrument: Illumina HiSeq 2500. The second PCR ran for about 7 to 11 cycles and used a J-beta primer mix along with a sample-barcoded 5' primer. The public reads were reanalyzed by TCRdb: fastp trimming at Q25, MiXCR alignment, in-frame beta chains only. Rows matching on CDR3 protein sequence are summarized as one entry with the most common DNA and genes. A total of 650,000 to 1,000,000 distinct CDR3 sequences appear in this sample, about 34% of them only once. Approximately 12% of the sample rests with the top ten. Sequences were obtained from blood. These receptors were collected from a man in his late teens or twenties in good health.

The CDR3 protein is CASSYHRTDTEAFF. CDR3 in DNA: TGTGCCAGCAGTTACCACAGGACCGACACTGAAGCTTTCTTT. The V and J genes are TRBV6-5 and TRBJ1-1; D may be TRBD1 (5 bases). V was clipped by 2 bases and J by 3 bases, with 10 bases between them. This CDR3 is 14 amino acids long. Germline V lookup: CDR1 MNHEY, CDR2 SVGAGI.

The V call is TRBV21-1, the J call TRBJ2-3; the table names TRBD1, a call not compared with the DNA. TRBV21-1 counts as a pseudogene. This CDR3 comprises 15 residues. CDR3 protein: CASSKGPQLEDTQYF. The CDR3 DNA sequence: TGTGCCAGCAGCAAGGGACCCCAACTTGAGGATACGCAGTATTTT.

The chain uses TRBV7-2 and TRBJ2-3; D is perhaps TRBD1 (6 bases). Trimming shortened V by 5 bases and J by 4 bases, and 25 bases separated the two germline ends. The germline gives CDR1 SGHTA, CDR2 FQGNSA. This CDR3 has 18 amino acids. DNA of the CDR3: TGTGCCAGCAGCCCGACGCAGGGGCGCAGGATACCCCCAGATACGCAGTATTTT. It codes for CASSPTQGRRIPPDTQYF.

For this clonotype: One end of the junction does not line up with germline, which may come from a read error. This chain connects TRBV6-5 to TRBJ1-1; perhaps TRBD1 as D (5 bases). From germline, CDR1 is MNHEY and CDR2 SVGAGI. CDR3 length: 14 amino acids. The CDR3 is CANSDESHGGEAFF. CDR3 bases: TGTGCCAACAGTGACGAGTCCCATGGGGGTGAAGCTTTCTTT.

This sequence joins TRBV29-1 and TRBJ2-4; D is possibly TRBD2 (6 bases). V was cut by 3 bases and J by 4 bases, with 16 bases left in between. The CDR3 has 15 amino acids. Germline CDR1 SQVTM, CDR2 ANQGSEA. The CDR3 protein is CSVDLQRLGKNIQYF. DNA for the CDR3: TGCAGCGTTGATCTCCAGCGACTAGGTAAAAACATTCAGTACTTC.

This clonotype was recorded a few times. The chain recombines TRBV27 with TRBJ2-7; 7 nucleotides match TRBD1. Trimming at V came to 2 bases and at J to 1 base, leaving 5 bases not matched to a gene. The germline V gene has CDR1 MNHEY and CDR2 SMNVEV (reference sequence). The CDR3 loop spans 15 amino acids. CDR3 region: CASSLHRGLSYEQYF. In DNA form, the CDR3 reads TGTGCCAGCAGTTTACACAGGGGATTGTCCTACGAGCAGTACTTC.

This chain connects TRBV12-3 or TRBV12-4 to TRBJ1-5; D is unclear. Trimming left V 1 base short and J 7 bases short, with 11 bases between. CDR3 length equals 14 residues. The CDR3 reads CASSLGLTSQPQHF. The DNA of the CDR3 is TGTGCCAGCAGTTTAGGTTTAACGAGCCAGCCCCAGCATTTT.

This clonotype showed up many times. The chain employs TRBV28 and TRBJ1-2; D uncertain. V lost 8 bases and J lost 4, with 32 bases in between. The CDR3 has 19 residues. CDR1 and CDR2 (germline): MDHEN, SYDVKM. The CDR3 DNA reads TGTGCCAGCCACATCTACCCCTCCACGGACGCGTCTACCGGCTATGGCTACACCTTC. This encodes CASHIYPSTDASTGYGYTF.

Concerning this clonotype itself: This may be a read error, as it is one base from a much larger clone. This rearrangement joins TRBV29-1 to TRBJ2-5; TRBD2 is a possible D gene (6 bases). V lost 4 bases to trimming and J lost 4 bases, with 16 bases between them. CDR1 is SQVTM, CDR2 ANQGSEA, per germline. CDR3 length: 14 residues. The CDR3 loop is CSVAYARGVETQYF. DNA for the CDR3: TGCAGCGTTGCGTACGCGCGGGGAGTAGAGACCCAGTACTTC.

To note about this clonotype: This clone may be a read error of a much larger clone one base away. The chain links TRBV11-2 to TRBJ2-7, with D uncertain. Germline lookup yields CDR1 SGHAT and CDR2 FQNNGV. Trimming left V 5 bases short and J 10 bases short, with 21 bases between. This CDR3 comprises 14 residues. CDR3 sequence: CASSVVPGQEAQYF. CDR3 nucleotides: TGTGCCAGCAGCGTAGTTCCAGGTCAAGAGGCCCAGTACTTC.

The chain links TRBV12-3 or TRBV12-4 to TRBJ1-2; the D gene is possibly TRBD1 (5 bases). The CDR3 loop spans 15 amino acids. The germline V and J ends were trimmed by 5 bases and 4 bases, with 17 bases remaining between them. This CDR3 is CASSPRQFPRYGYTF. The CDR3, as DNA: TGTGCCAGCAGTCCCCGACAGTTTCCTCGCTATGGCTACACCTTC.

The sample holds a few counts of this clonotype. The V gene is TRBV12-3 or TRBV12-4, the J gene TRBJ2-3; 9 bases are shared with TRBD1. The CDR3 is made up of 15 amino acids. V was pared by 5 bases and J by 4 bases, with 7 bases of the junction left unmatched. The CDR3 DNA sequence: TGTGCCAGCAGTACAGGGGGCGCTTCCTCAGATACGCAGTATTTT. This codes for CASSTGGASSDTQYF.

As for this clonotype: At one end the junction does not follow the germline gene, possibly because of a read error. The V and J genes are TRBV20-1 and TRBJ2-1; 7 nucleotides align to TRBD2. The CDR3 contains 17 residues. CDR1 and CDR2 (germline): DFQATT, SNEGSKA (reference sequence). The CDR3 region is CSARDPASGRSCNEQFF. CDR3 DNA: TGCAGTGCTAGAGATCCGGCTAGCGGCCGCTCCTGCAATGAGCAGTTCTTC.

Worth noting for this clonotype: A much bigger clone sits one base away, suggesting this may be a read error. The CDR3 DNA reads as TGCAACGTTGGGGAGGGTTTATACGAGCAGTACTTC. This translates into CNVGEGLYEQYF. The chain links TRBV29-1 to TRBJ2-7, with TRBD2 matching over 7 bases. The CDR3 extends over 12 amino acids. The germline V gene encodes CDR1 SQVTM and CDR2 ANQGSEA.

The gene calls are TRBV5-1 and TRBJ2-5; possible D gene TRBD1, 6 bases. V was clipped by 4 bases and J by 3 bases, with 10 bases between them. CDR1 SGHRS and CDR2 YFSETQ come from the germline V gene. The CDR3 totals 13 residues. The CDR3 DNA reads as TGCGCCAGCAGCCAAGACAGGAAAGAGACCCAGTACTTC. Translation: CASSQDRKETQYF.

The table lists this clonotype with a few counts. J is TRBJ2-3 and V is TRBV27; the match to TRBD1 covers 9 bases. The CDR3 extends over 16 amino acids. The V segment lost 6 bases and the J segment 3 bases; nucleotides outside the gene matches: 10. Looked up from germline, CDR1 is MNHEY and CDR2 is SMNVEV (reference sequence). This chain's CDR3 is CASRSLWGQGTDTQYF. The CDR3 DNA reads TGTGCCAGCAGATCCCTCTGGGGACAGGGAACAGATACGCAGTATTTT.

This clonotype was found a few times. The gene calls are TRBV7-9 and TRBJ2-7, with 7 bases matching TRBD1. The CDR3 runs to 15 residues. Germline CDR1 SEHNR, CDR2 FQNEAQ (reference sequence). After removal of 4 bases from V and 7 bases from J, the junction contained 13 bases not matched to a gene. CDR3: CASSSPTGPENEQYF. The CDR3 DNA sequence: TGTGCCAGCAGCTCACCGACAGGGCCGGAAAATGAGCAGTACTTC.

This clonotype was seen more than once but under ten times. This chain connects TRBV25-1 to TRBJ1-1, with unresolved D. Trimming left V 1 base short and J 2 bases short, with 5 bases between. In germline, CDR1 is MGHDK, CDR2 SYGVNS. This CDR3 spans 13 amino acids. CDR3 nucleotide sequence: TGTGCCAGCAGTGAATTGGCTAACACTGAAGCTTTCTTT. Its translation: CASSELANTEAFF.

This clonotype appeared a few times. This chain connects TRBV11-2 to TRBJ1-2, with D hard to call. The CDR3 is made up of 13 amino acids. Germline loops: CDR1 SGHAT, CDR2 FQNNGV. Trimming removed 6 bases from V and 7 bases from J, with 15 bases in between. CDR3 sequence: CASSGVVKGGYTF. The DNA of the CDR3 is TGTGCCAGCAGTGGGGTGGTTAAGGGTGGCTACACCTTC.

V gene TRBV12-3 or TRBV12-4 combines with J gene TRBJ1-1; TRBD1 matches 7 bases. Germline trimming cut 2 bases from V and 11 bases from J; bases unmatched to any gene: 2. The length of the CDR3 is 11 residues. The CDR3 bases are TGTGCCAGCAGTTTACAGGGGGACGCTTTCTTT. This sequence encodes CASSLQGDAFF.

The chain joins TRBV2 to TRBJ2-1, with D perhaps being TRBD1 or TRBD2 (6 bases each). V was clipped by 6 bases and J by 4 bases, with 19 bases between them. The germline V gene encodes CDR1 SNHLY and CDR2 FYNNEI. The CDR3 runs to 16 residues. CDR3 sequence reads: CASRGHGGPGYNEQFF. The CDR3 nucleotides are TGTGCCAGCAGGGGCCACGGGGGCCCCGGTTACAATGAGCAGTTCTTC.

The genes are TRBV29-1 and TRBJ1-2, with 7 bases that match TRBD1. The germline CDR1 and CDR2 sequences are SQVTM and ANQGSEA. J was trimmed by 7 bases and V by 4 bases; bases with no gene match: 9. This CDR3 is 13 amino acids long. The CDR3 here is CSVALGTAGGYTF. The CDR3 DNA reads TGCAGCGTTGCCCTAGGGACAGCCGGTGGCTACACCTTC.

The rearrangement uses TRBV19 and TRBJ2-5; D perhaps matches TRBD2 (6 bases). CDR3 length: 12 residues. CDR1 and CDR2 from the germline V gene are LNHDA and SQIVND (reference sequence). V shed 7 bases and J shed 5 bases, with 11 bases lying between them. CDR3: CASNTGGETQYF. Here the CDR3 DNA reads TGTGCCAGTAACACTGGGGGGGAGACCCAGTACTTC.

This clonotype was found a few times. The CDR3 protein is CASSHRLAGGMRNEQFF. As DNA, the CDR3 is TGTGCCAGCAGCCACAGACTAGCGGGGGGGATGAGGAATGAGCAGTTCTTC. The rearrangement joins TRBV3-1 to TRBJ2-1; 14 bases are shared with TRBD2. After removal of 3 bases from V and 7 bases from J, the junction contained 8 bases not matched to a gene. The germline V gene has CDR1 LGHDT and CDR2 YNNKEL (reference sequence). The CDR3 contains 17 residues.

The gene calls are TRBV5-6 and TRBJ2-7; possible D gene TRBD1, 5 bases. The germline V gene encodes CDR1 SGHDT and CDR2 YYEEEE. The CDR3 consists of 12 residues. With 4 bases removed from V and 5 bases from J, the gap between germline ends came to 10 bases. The CDR3 loop is CASSITGHEQYF. The CDR3 nucleotides read TGTGCCAGCAGCATAACAGGTCACGAGCAGTACTTC. Together with reference TRBV5-6 and TRBJ2-7, the CDR3 gives the full variable domain: DAGVTQSPTHLIKTRGQQVTLRCSPKSGHDTVSWYQQALGQGPQFIFQYYEEEERQRGNFPDRFSGHQFPNYSSELNVNALLLGDSALYLCASSITGHEQYFGPGTRLTVT.

This clonotype is a singleton in its sample. CDR3 DNA sequence: TGTGCCAGCAGTCTCAACAGGGGTGGAGGCACTGAAGCTTTCTTT. It translates to CASSLNRGGGTEAFF. V and J are TRBV12-3 or TRBV12-4 and TRBJ1-1, with 7 nucleotides matching TRBD1. This CDR3 has 15 amino acids. V dropped 5 bases and J dropped 4; count of bases not matched to a gene: 10.

A few counts support this clonotype. The J gene is TRBJ2-7, the V gene TRBV6-2 or TRBV6-3, with D possibly matching TRBD1 (5 bases). V dropped 2 bases and J dropped 2 bases, with 13 bases sitting between them. Germline V gene lookup returns CDR1 MNHEY and CDR2 SVGEGT. The CDR3 totals 15 residues. The CDR3 coding sequence is TGTGCCAGCAGTTACCCGACAGTCAGGCCCTACGAGCAGTACTTC. This gives the protein CASSYPTVRPYEQYF.

The rearrangement links TRBV28 to TRBJ2-1, with D possibly matching TRBD1 (6 bases). The DNA end favors TRBJ2-7, so the J call may be wrong. Per the germline V gene, CDR1 is MDHEN and CDR2 is SYDVKM. This CDR3 has 16 residues. The CDR3 sequence: CASSPPTGSSYNEQYF. In nucleotides, the CDR3 is TGTGCCAGCAGCCCTCCGACAGGTAGCTCCTACAATGAGCAGTACTTC.